The 24 T cell receptor beta chains below come from one sample, sequenced in a study of T-cell reconstitution after alpha-beta-depleted transplantation in children. This sample's TCRbeta library carried unique molecular identifier barcodes. TCRdb called the PCR reads again in MiXCR, with one record for every CDR3 protein. The sample carries 900,000 or so distinct CDR3 sequences, 16% recorded once. Here the sequenced sample was PBMCs, mostly from graft donor cells, taken 360 days after TCRalphabeta/CD19-depleted stem cell transplant. These receptors all come from a male patient younger than 18 who had a stem cell transplant for acute lymphoblastic leukemia, so the T cells may come from the graft donor.

This clonotype was recorded a few times. The gene calls are TRBV5-1 and TRBJ2-2; D could derive from TRBD1 or TRBD2 (5 bases each). CDR3 length equals 15 residues. V was trimmed by 1 base and J by 4 bases, leaving 11 bases between them. Germline V gene lookup returns CDR1 SGHRS and CDR2 YFSETQ. CDR3 coding DNA: TGCGCCAGCAGCTTGATCCCCGGGGCCACCGGGGAGCTGTTTTTT. Amino acids: CASSLIPGATGELFF.

J is TRBJ2-2 and V is TRBV18, with 8 bases aligning to TRBD1. The germline V gene encodes CDR1 KGHSH and CDR2 LQKENI. V was pared by 4 bases and J by 0 bases, with 4 bases of the junction left unmatched. The CDR3 covers 16 residues. The DNA of the CDR3 is TGTGCCAGCTCACTATGGGACAGGACGAACACCGGGGAGCTGTTTTTT. It yields the protein CASSLWDRTNTGELFF.

This clonotype has only a few counts. This chain uses TRBV2 with TRBJ2-7, with D hard to call. The CDR3 has 15 amino acids. Germline values: CDR1 SNHLY, CDR2 FYNNEI. Deletions cut 6 bases from V and 2 bases from J, with 17 bases between. The CDR3 DNA is TGTGCCAGCAGGCGCGCCCGTTCAGATACCTACGAGCAGTACTTC. Encoded protein: CASRRARSDTYEQYF.

This chain connects TRBV29-1 to TRBJ2-3; TRBD1 matches at 8 bases. The CDR3 length is 12 residues. Per germline, CDR1 SQVTM and CDR2 ANQGSEA. V shed 6 bases, J shed 5 bases, and the junction held 4 bases outside the gene matches. The CDR3 coding sequence is TGCAGCGTCGCGGACAGGGAAGATACGCAGTATTTT. Protein sequence: CSVADREDTQYF.

This clonotype came up a few times. This chain connects TRBV12-3 or TRBV12-4 to TRBJ2-2; D perhaps matches TRBD2 (5 bases). V lost 8 bases to trimming and J lost 1 base, with 17 bases between them. This CDR3 comprises 16 residues. The CDR3, as DNA: TGTGCCAGCCCACTAGGAGAAGTCCTGAACACCGGGGAGCTGTTTTTT. Its protein is CASPLGEVLNTGELFF.

At least ten counts were recorded for this clonotype. This chain links TRBV29-1 with TRBJ1-5; no clear D gene. Between the trimmed V and J ends, which lost 1 base and 0 bases, there was a span of 4 bases. This CDR3 has 13 residues. CDR1 SQVTM and CDR2 ANQGSEA come from the germline V gene. This CDR3 is CSVEGPSNQPQHF. Here the CDR3 DNA reads TGCAGCGTTGAAGGTCCTAGCAATCAGCCCCAGCATTTT.

This clonotype was seen a handful of times. The chain employs TRBV6-1 and TRBJ2-3, with a tentative D call TRBD2 (6 bases). The CDR3 has 19 amino acids. With 2 bases removed from V and 5 bases from J, the gap between germline ends came to 26 bases. Germline CDR1 is MNHNS and CDR2 is SASEGT. The CDR3 here is CASSEYPFVEGGPQDTQYF. DNA for the CDR3: TGTGCCAGCAGTGAATACCCTTTCGTAGAGGGAGGCCCACAAGATACGCAGTATTTT.

This clonotype has more than one count but fewer than ten. The chain employs TRBV6-1 and TRBJ2-5, with 9 bases lining up with TRBD2. Germline V lookup: CDR1 MNHNS, CDR2 SASEGT. The J segment lost 5 bases and the V segment lost 6 bases, leaving 13 bases of the junction unmatched. The CDR3 is 16 amino acids. The CDR3 spells CASRRTSAALRETQYF. In DNA, the CDR3 is TGTGCCAGCAGAAGGACTAGCGCAGCCCTGCGGGAGACCCAGTACTTC.

This clonotype was observed a handful of times. The V call is TRBV5-4, the J call TRBJ2-7; 12 bases match TRBD2. This CDR3 comprises 16 residues. The germline V gene has CDR1 SGHNT and CDR2 YYREEE (reference sequence). The ends lost 4 bases at V and 4 bases at J; junction bases unmatched: 9. In nucleotides, the CDR3 is TGTGCCAGCAGCCCAAAACGGACTAGCGGGATTTACGAGCAGTACTTC. The encoded protein is CASSPKRTSGIYEQYF.

V and J are TRBV29-1 and TRBJ2-7; 8 nucleotides line up with TRBD2. The germline gives CDR1 SQVTM, CDR2 ANQGSEA. Trimming cost V 7 bases and J 4 bases; bases outside gene matches: 3. The CDR3 loop spans 11 amino acids. This CDR3 reads CSGGRQYEQYF. CDR3 sequence (DNA): TGCAGCGGCGGGAGGCAATACGAGCAGTACTTC.

V gene TRBV7-6 combines with J gene TRBJ1-2; TRBD1 might be the D (5 bases). The CDR3 contains 15 residues. Trimming took off 5 bases at V and 5 bases at J, with 18 bases between the two ends. Germline V gives CDR1 SGHVS, CDR2 FNYEAQ. The CDR3 is CASSPTGALSYGYTF. CDR3 bases: TGTGCCAGCAGCCCTACCGGGGCGCTAAGTTATGGCTACACCTTC. The variable domain in full, with the rest retrieved from reference TRBV7-6 and TRBJ1-2, is GAGVSQSPRYKVTKRGQDVALRCDPISGHVSLYWYRQALGQGPEFLTYFNYEAQQDKSGLPNDRFSAERPEGSISTLTIQRTEQRDSAMYRCASSPTGALSYGYTFGSGTRLTVV.

This clonotype appeared a few times. The chain carries TRBV5-1 and TRBJ2-5; 11 bases agree with TRBD2. Germline V gene lookup returns CDR1 SGHRS and CDR2 YFSETQ. Losses at the gene ends were 0 bases for V and 3 bases for J; bases not matched to a gene: 1. This CDR3 contains 15 residues. The CDR3 DNA sequence: TGCGCCAGCAGCTTGGAACTAGCGGGAGAAGAGACCCAGTACTTC. This sequence encodes CASSLELAGEETQYF.

The sample holds a few counts of this clonotype. The chain joins TRBV4-1 to TRBJ2-7; unclear D gene. CDR3 length: 15 amino acids. V was cut by 1 base and J by 4 bases, with 14 bases left in between. Germline V lookup: CDR1 MGHRA, CDR2 YSYEKL. Written as DNA, the CDR3 is TGCGCCAGCAGCCAAGGCGAGTCACCAGGATACGAGCAGTACTTC. Residues: CASSQGESPGYEQYF.

This clonotype was recorded at least ten times. The chain uses TRBV12-3 or TRBV12-4 and TRBJ2-5, with D possibly being TRBD2 (6 bases). This CDR3 has 16 residues. Between the trimmed V and J ends, which lost 3 bases and 4 bases, there was a span of 18 bases. CDR3 sequence: CASSFGLAWPLETQYF. In nucleotides, the CDR3 is TGTGCCAGCAGTTTCGGGCTAGCGTGGCCATTAGAGACCCAGTACTTC.

The chain recombines TRBV14 with TRBJ2-3, with 9 bases fitting TRBD2. The CDR3 is 17 residues long. CDR1 and CDR2 (germline): SGHDN, FVKESK. V lost 0 bases, J lost 4 bases, and 8 bases stayed unmatched. CDR3 loop: CASSQESPGLAPDTQYF. The CDR3 DNA reads TGTGCCAGCAGCCAAGAGTCTCCGGGACTAGCTCCAGATACGCAGTATTTT.

This clonotype was seen more than once but under ten times. The chain couples TRBV20-1 to TRBJ2-7, with 8 bases that match TRBD1. V shed 4 bases, J shed 6 bases, and the junction held 5 bases outside the gene matches. CDR3 length: 12 amino acids. The germline gives CDR1 DFQATT, CDR2 SNEGSKA (reference sequence). Written as DNA, the CDR3 is TGCAGTGCTACAGGGGGCGTTTTCGAGCAGTACTTC. Translating gives CSATGGVFEQYF.

The rearrangement joins TRBV11-2 to TRBJ2-7; D might be TRBD1 (5 bases). With 5 bases removed from V and 5 bases from J, the gap between germline ends came to 19 bases. This CDR3 region has 15 residues. Germline V CDR1 and CDR2: SGHAT, FQNNGV. CDR3 loop: CASSAQAGSAHEQYF. CDR3 coding DNA: TGTGCCAGCAGCGCGCAAGCAGGGTCCGCCCACGAGCAGTACTTC.

This clonotype was seen only a few times. V and J are TRBV5-1 and TRBJ2-3, with a weak D call TRBD1 (5 bases). CDR3 length: 15 residues. Trimming took off 2 bases at V and 0 bases at J, with 10 bases between the two ends. The V gene's germline CDR1 is SGHRS and CDR2 YFSETQ. CDR3 nucleotides: TGCGCCAGCAGCTTCAGGGTGGGCAGCACAGATACGCAGTATTTT. This gives the protein CASSFRVGSTDTQYF.

This clonotype was counted between two and nine times. The chain employs TRBV28 and TRBJ2-5; unclear D gene. Germline CDR1 reads MDHEN; CDR2 reads SYDVKM. The CDR3 spans 14 residues. Trimming stripped 5 bases from V and 2 bases from J, with 12 bases between. CDR3 DNA sequence: TGTGCCAGCAGTCACCCAAGGCCTCAAGAGACCCAGTACTTC. It encodes CASSHPRPQETQYF.

This clonotype was detected only once. The chain recombines TRBV20-1 with TRBJ2-7; D unclear. There are 13 residues in the CDR3. V lost 3 bases and J lost 5, with 14 bases in between. The V gene's germline CDR1 is DFQATT and CDR2 SNEGSKA (reference sequence). For the CDR3, the DNA is TGCAGTGCTAGGGACCCGCCAGGCCACGAGCAGTACTTC. Its translation is CSARDPPGHEQYF.

This clonotype has just one count. The chain employs TRBV14 and TRBJ2-1; no clear D gene. The germline gives CDR1 SGHDN, CDR2 FVKESK. V was trimmed by 2 bases and J by 10 bases, leaving 6 bases between them. The CDR3 is 11 amino acids. The DNA for the CDR3 is TGTGCCAGCAGCCAATATCCAGAGCAGTTCTTC. This sequence encodes CASSQYPEQFF.

This clonotype has a single count. This likely comes from a read error, as the CDR3 has no conserved phenylalanine or tryptophan at its end. The CDR3 here is CASSLRTTGRSPLHI. CDR3 nucleotides: TGTGCCAGCAGCTTGCGGACAACAGGCCGTTCACCCCTCCACATT. The genes are TRBV11-1 and TRBJ1-6, with D possibly TRBD1 on 5 matching bases. This CDR3 comprises 15 residues. CDR1 and CDR2 from the germline V gene are SGHAT and FQDESV (reference sequence). V lost 3 bases and J 9 bases, leaving 15 bases between the germline ends.

The gene calls are TRBV7-9 and TRBJ2-1, with D maybe TRBD2 (6 bases). V was cut by 7 bases and J by 3 bases, with 13 bases left in between. The germline V gene encodes CDR1 SEHNR and CDR2 FQNEAQ (reference sequence). The CDR3 totals 14 residues. The DNA of the CDR3 is TGTGCCAGCACCCTCCGGGGGAACTACAATGAGCAGTTCTTC. Amino acid sequence: CASTLRGNYNEQFF.

This clonotype was recorded a few times. The rearrangement joins TRBV12-3 or TRBV12-4 to TRBJ2-1; D is unclear. The CDR3 runs 14 residues. The V gene lost 7 bases and the J gene lost 3 bases, with 13 bases spanning the gap. DNA for the CDR3: TGTGCCAGCATTGGGCTAGGTAGCTACAATGAGCAGTTCTTC. It is translated as CASIGLGSYNEQFF.